The rows below give T cell receptor beta chains drawn from one sample of a study of response to subunit inactivated influenza vaccine. TCRdb re-derived calls from the RT-PCR reads in MiXCR, one entry per CDR3 protein. The sample gives 250,000 to 350,000 distinct CDR3 sequences, 22% of which show up once; 10% is in the top ten. This material consisted of PBMCs from blood, taken 21 months after vaccination. These receptors all stem from a man in his fifties or sixties who received an inactivated influenza vaccine. Each CDR3 is given with its conserved first and last residue. A D gene is named only where the DNA matches it firmly. Clone size, where shown, is once, few, many, or a class for clones that have expanded.

d_call j_call v_call clone_size cdr3_aa cdr3_nt
NA TRBJ1-4 TRBV12-3/TRBV12-4 NA CASSRDLGLISEKLFF TGTGCCAGCAGTCGGGACTTGGGTTTGATAAGTGAAAAACTGTTTTTT
TRBD1 TRBJ1-2 TRBV5-6 NA CASSSLGMGQGAVGYTF TGTGCCAGCAGCAGCTTGGGGATGGGACAGGGGGCTGTTGGCTACACCTTC
NA TRBJ1-5 TRBV20-1 few CSAVIGLSIQPQHF TGCAGTGCTGTCATAGGACTAAGTATACAGCCCCAGCATTTT
NA TRBJ2-7 TRBV12-3/TRBV12-4 NA CASSFPTAKEQYF TGTGCCAGCAGTTTCCCGACTGCTAAAGAGCAGTACTTC
TRBD1 TRBJ1-1 TRBV6-1 NA CASSPTGALAAFF TGTGCCAGCAGTCCTACAGGGGCCCTTGCAGCTTTCTTT
NA TRBJ1-6 TRBV4-1 NA CASSQRRGGSSPLHF TGCGCCAGCAGCCAAAGACGTGGGGGCTCTTCACCCCTCCACTTT
NA TRBJ1-5 TRBV6-2/TRBV6-3 few CASSYGQRVYSNQPQHF TGTGCCAGCAGTTACGGTCAGCGGGTTTATAGCAATCAGCCCCAGCATTTT
NA TRBJ1-2 TRBV6-5 few CASSYGRQRSNYGYTF TGTGCCAGCAGTTACGGTAGACAGAGGTCTAACTATGGCTACACCTTC
TRBD1 TRBJ2-2 TRBV4-3 NA CASSQAGTGVFTGELFF TGCGCCAGCAGCCAAGCCGGGACAGGGGTTTTCACCGGGGAGCTGTTTTTT
TRBD1 TRBJ2-1 TRBV25-1 NA CASSELYRGRYNEQFF TGTGCCAGCAGTGAATTGTACAGGGGGCGTTACAATGAGCAGTTCTTC
NA TRBJ2-3 TRBV5-1 NA CASSLDGRNTDTQYF TGCGCCAGCAGCTTGGATGGGAGGAACACAGATACGCAGTATTTT
NA TRBJ1-1 TRBV6-5 few CASSRGLVDFF TGTGCCAGCAGTAGAGGGCTTGTAGATTTCTTT
NA TRBJ2-1 TRBV3-1 NA CASSRLTYLYNEQFF TGTGCCAGCAGCCGCCTGACATATTTGTACAATGAGCAGTTCTTC
NA TRBJ2-7 TRBV11-2 NA CASSLDRYWTYEQYF TGTGCCAGCAGCTTAGATCGATATTGGACCTACGAGCAGTACTTC
TRBD1 TRBJ1-2 TRBV12-3/TRBV12-4 NA CASSSGTGGDGYTF TGTGCCAGCAGTTCCGGGACAGGGGGAGATGGCTACACCTTC
TRBD1 TRBJ2-2 TRBV29-1 NA CSIRTGETGELFF TGCAGCATCCGGACAGGGGAGACCGGGGAGCTGTTTTTT
TRBD1 TRBJ1-5 TRBV6-2/TRBV6-3 NA CASSETGAGQPQHF TGTGCCAGCAGCGAGACAGGGGCAGGACAGCCCCAGCATTTT
NA TRBJ1-5 TRBV7-2 few CASKDSGSNQPQHF TGTGCCAGCAAGGACTCTGGGAGCAATCAGCCCCAGCATTTT
NA TRBJ2-5 TRBV12-3/TRBV12-4 NA CASSYRPPETQYF TGTGCCAGCAGCTACAGGCCCCCGGAGACCCAGTACTTC